This TCR beta chain originates from a study of shared T cell receptors in the human thymus. Data came from immunoSEQ multiplex PCR; TCRdb stores just in-frame clones and leaves some out. This sample carries over 650,000 clones, roughly 86% of them seen once, and the ten largest clones take more than 0.009%. The germline CDR1 and CDR2 sequences are MGHDK and SYGVNS. V was cut by 6 bases and J by 4 bases, with 10 bases left in between. This CDR3 has 13 amino acids. Another study also made use of these data, one on human thymus T cells. That study adds: Healthy Finnish infants undergoing corrective surgery for congenital heart defects provided the donor material. Resections that were taken during corrective heart surgery supplied the thymus tissue. V and J genes seemed to be used with bias in thymic and blood repertoires. What related research reported was that thymic repertoires overlapped highly among unrelated individuals.

Sequencing input: thymocytes. V and J are TRBV25-1 and TRBJ2-1, with no clear D. The receptor was derived from a boy in the first two years of life with a congenital heart defect. The chain's CDR3 is CASSTYQYNEQFF. The CDR3 region has the DNA TGTGCCAGCAGCACATATCAGTACAATGAGCAGTTCTTC.